The 30 T cell receptor beta chains below all came from one sample that was sequenced in a study of blood T cell repertoires in COVID-19. TCRdb's copy holds only in-frame clones and misses some; the assay was immunoSEQ multiplex PCR. The sample consists of some 390,000 clones, 85% to 90% of them appearing once. What was sequenced was peripheral blood. The source of these receptors is a human donor in a cohort sampled during active COVID-19.

This chain joins TRBV29-1 and TRBJ2-7; 7 positions match TRBD2. CDR1 and CDR2 (germline): SQVTM, ANQGSEA. The CDR3 is 15 residues long. V trimming: 8 bases; J trimming: 2 bases; junction bases outside the gene matches: 15. CDR3 loop: CSFSSGREIPYEQYF. CDR3 bases: TGCAGCTTCTCCTCAGGGCGGGAGATCCCCTACGAGCAGTACTTC.

This clone occurred once. V is TRBV19 and J is TRBJ2-7, with TRBD2 identical over 7 bases. The V segment lost 2 bases and the J segment 3 bases; nucleotides outside the gene matches: 4. The V gene's germline CDR1 is LNHDA and CDR2 SQIVND (reference sequence). The CDR3 contains 14 residues. Written as DNA, the CDR3 is TGTGCCAGTAGTATACGGGGGGAAATCTACGAGCAGTACTTC. This codes for CASSIRGEIYEQYF.

The sample holds one count of this clone. This chain links TRBV6-5 with TRBJ1-6; TRBD1 is a possible D gene (5 bases). In germline, CDR1 is MNHEY, CDR2 SVGAGI. The V and J ends lost 7 bases and 6 bases respectively, with 16 bases between them. CDR3 size: 15 residues. The CDR3 coding sequence is TGTGCCAGCACCGCAGGCAGGGAAGTTAATTCACCCCTCCACTTT. Amino acids: CASTAGREVNSPLHF.

The rearrangement joins TRBV18 to TRBJ2-7; D unclear. The germline V and J ends were trimmed by 0 bases and 2 bases, with 5 bases remaining between them. The CDR3 has 13 residues. Germline loops: CDR1 KGHSH, CDR2 LQKENI. This chain's CDR3 is CASSPPQAYEQYF. CDR3 DNA: TGTGCCAGCTCACCACCGCAGGCCTACGAGCAGTACTTC.

The rearrangement joins TRBV30 to TRBJ2-1; 10 bases agree with TRBD2. The CDR3 spans 14 residues. V was pared by 0 bases and J by 7 bases, with 3 bases of the junction left unmatched. CDR1 and CDR2 (germline): GTSNPN, SVGIG (reference sequence). The CDR3 region is CAWSVLAGRNEQFF. CDR3 nucleotides: TGTGCCTGGAGTGTACTAGCGGGGAGGAATGAGCAGTTCTTC.

DNA for the CDR3: TGTGCCAGCAGTTTAAGCCCAGGGGTCTGGGAAAAACTGTTTTTT. Translating it yields CASSLSPGVWEKLFF. The genes are TRBV28 and TRBJ1-4; possible D gene TRBD1, 6 bases. The CDR3 is made up of 15 amino acids. Trimming took 2 bases from V and 8 from J, leaving 15 bases between them. Germline CDR1 and CDR2: MDHEN and SYDVKM.

The CDR3 region is CASSPAVGQNSGNTIYF. In nucleotides, the CDR3 is TGTGCCAGCAGCCCCGCGGTCGGACAGAACTCTGGAAACACCATATATTTT. The chain recombines TRBV4-2 with TRBJ1-3; the D gene is possibly TRBD1 (6 bases). The CDR3 sequence is 17 residues long. The V end was cut by 4 bases, the J end by 0 bases, with 16 bases between. Germline CDR1 LGHNA, CDR2 YNFKEQ.

The J gene is TRBJ1-1, the V gene TRBV11-1; D not resolved. V gave up 8 bases and J gave up 2 bases, with 15 bases separating them. Germline-derived CDR1 and CDR2 are SGHAT and FQDESV (reference sequence). The CDR3 runs 14 residues. CDR3 sequence: CASSLRSYNTEAFF. CDR3 bases: TGTGCCAGCTCCCTTCGGTCGTACAACACTGAAGCTTTCTTT.

The chain joins TRBV30 to TRBJ2-1; D might be TRBD2 (6 bases). The CDR3 totals 13 residues. Germline lookup yields CDR1 GTSNPN and CDR2 SVGIG (reference sequence). V lost 2 bases, J lost 15 bases, and 20 bases lay in between. CDR3 nucleotide sequence: TGTGCCTGGAGTCGGGGCTCCGGGACTGGGAGGTTCTTC. Protein: CAWSRGSGTGRFF.

V and J are TRBV3-1 (or the pseudogene TRBV3-2) and TRBJ2-3, with TRBD2 as a possible D gene (5 bases). The germline CDR1 and CDR2 sequences are LGHDT and YNNKEL (reference sequence). V was pared by 0 bases and J by 3 bases, with 13 bases between. The CDR3 is 16 residues long. The CDR3 nucleotides read TGTGCCAGCAGCCAAGATTGGGAGTCGCGGACAGATACGCAGTATTTT. Translation: CASSQDWESRTDTQYF.

The chain has TRBV30 and TRBJ1-2; tentative D call: TRBD1 (5 bases). Per germline, CDR1 GTSNPN and CDR2 SVGIG (reference sequence). The V gene lost 2 bases and the J gene lost 8 bases, with 15 bases spanning the gap. This CDR3 has 13 amino acids. CDR3 sequence reads: CAWSSGQGPGYTF. In DNA form, the CDR3 reads TGTGCCTGGAGTTCTGGTCAGGGCCCGGGCTACACCTTC.

The chain carries TRBV6-2 or TRBV6-3 and TRBJ2-1; TRBD2 matches at 11 bases. The V gene end was trimmed by 5 bases and the J gene end by 10 bases; junction bases not matched to a gene: 13. The germline V gene has CDR1 MNHEY and CDR2 SVGEGT. The CDR3 has 16 residues. The CDR3 region is CASSKVSTSGAGEQFF. The CDR3 coding sequence is TGTGCCAGCAGTAAGGTTTCGACTAGCGGGGCAGGGGAGCAGTTCTTC.

The chain recombines TRBV7-2 with TRBJ1-6, with D perhaps TRBD1 (5 bases). Per germline, CDR1 SGHTA and CDR2 FQGNSA. V was trimmed by 7 bases and J by 5 bases, leaving 15 bases between them. The CDR3 spans 15 residues. The CDR3 DNA is TGTGCCAGCAACATGGTCGGGGGAAATAATTCACCCCTCCACTTT. Amino acids: CASNMVGGNNSPLHF.

The genes are TRBV9 and TRBJ1-2; D remains unclear. The CDR3 has 15 residues. Per germline, CDR1 SGDLS and CDR2 YYNGEE. The ends were cut back, 4 bases at V and 1 base at J, with 14 bases in the middle. CDR3 protein: CASSRSHRINYGYTF. CDR3 nucleotides: TGTGCCAGCAGCCGAAGCCACCGCATTAACTATGGCTACACCTTC.

The chain links TRBV3-1 (or the pseudogene TRBV3-2) to TRBJ2-3; 9 bases are a match to TRBD1. This CDR3 has 16 amino acids. The germline gives CDR1 LGHDT, CDR2 YNNKEL (reference sequence). V lost 2 bases and J lost 6; bases outside the gene matches: 9. The CDR3 sequence: CASSQKQGAARDTQYF. As DNA, the CDR3 is TGTGCCAGCAGCCAAAAACAGGGGGCGGCACGGGATACGCAGTATTTT.

This sequence joins TRBV27 and TRBJ2-1; unclear D gene. From germline, CDR1 is MNHEY and CDR2 SMNVEV (reference sequence). CDR3 length: 17 residues. Trimming stripped 6 bases from V and 0 bases from J, with 18 bases between. CDR3 DNA sequence: TGTGCCAGCAGCCAACGACAAACTCGCTTCTCCTACAATGAGCAGTTCTTC. Amino acid sequence: CASSQRQTRFSYNEQFF.

Comments on this clone: This same CDR3 is encoded by further DNA sequences in the sample. The rearrangement links TRBV11-2 to TRBJ2-2, with D unclear. From germline, CDR1 is SGHAT and CDR2 FQNNGV. Deletions cut 5 bases from V and 1 base from J, with 8 bases between. The CDR3 consists of 14 residues. CDR3 nucleotides: TGTGCCAGCAGCCCTCGCGGGAACACCGGGGAGCTGTTTTTT. Amino acid sequence: CASSPRGNTGELFF.

The J gene is TRBJ2-3, the V gene TRBV13, with D possibly matching TRBD2 (5 bases). CDR3 size: 15 residues. Germline CDR1 PRHDT, CDR2 FYEKMQ (reference sequence). V was trimmed by 6 bases and J by 0 bases, leaving 13 bases between them. The CDR3 DNA reads TGTGCCAGCAGTGCCGGGATCCCTAGCACAGATACGCAGTATTTT. Translating it yields CASSAGIPSTDTQYF.

The chain employs TRBV14 and TRBJ2-2; 9 bases map to TRBD2. V lost 3 bases, J lost 3 bases, and 11 bases stayed unmatched. CDR1 and CDR2 (germline): SGHDN, FVKESK. The CDR3 has 18 residues. CDR3 nucleotide sequence: TGTGCCAGCAGCCATGAGGCGGGGGGGGTAAGATACACCGGGGAGCTGTTTTTT. This sequence encodes CASSHEAGGVRYTGELFF.

The chain employs TRBV5-5 and TRBJ1-5; tentative D call: TRBD1 (5 bases). Germline lookup yields CDR1 SGHKS and CDR2 YYEKEE (reference sequence). This CDR3 spans 15 amino acids. Trimming cost V 4 bases and J 0 bases, with 11 bases left between them. CDR3 nucleotides: TGTGCCAGCAGCCTCGAAGACAGTAGCAATCAGCCCCAGCATTTT. It encodes CASSLEDSSNQPQHF.

The chain uses TRBV5-1 and TRBJ2-1; tentatively, D is TRBD1 (6 bases). CDR3 size: 13 residues. V was cut by 7 bases and J by 5 bases, with 13 bases left in between. Germline V gene sequence: CDR1 SGHRS, CDR2 YFSETQ. CDR3 nucleotides: TGCGCCAGCCGACGCCGGGACAACAATGAGCAGTTCTTC. Protein: CASRRRDNNEQFF.

In the case of this clone: The same CDR3 arises from other DNA sequences in this sample as well. CDR3 sequence reads: CASRLSSGANVLTF. CDR3 bases: TGTGCCAGTCGACTGAGCTCTGGGGCCAACGTCCTGACTTTC. The chain combines TRBV28 with TRBJ2-6; D is unclear. Trimming pared 9 bases from V and 0 bases from J, leaving 9 bases between. The CDR3 is made up of 14 amino acids. CDR1 MDHEN and CDR2 SYDVKM come from the germline V gene.

The chain joins TRBV19 to TRBJ2-5, with 12 positions matching TRBD1. CDR3 length: 15 residues. The ends lost 3 bases at V and 5 bases at J; junction bases unmatched: 4. The germline V gene encodes CDR1 LNHDA and CDR2 SQIVND (reference sequence). The CDR3 loop reads CASSIGTGGRETQYF. DNA of the CDR3: TGTGCCAGTAGTATCGGGACAGGGGGCAGGGAGACCCAGTACTTC.

J is TRBJ1-2 and V is TRBV18; TRBD1 might be the D (6 bases). Germline-derived CDR1 and CDR2 are KGHSH and LQKENI. This CDR3 comprises 19 residues. Trimming stripped 0 bases from V and 4 bases from J, with 24 bases between. This CDR3 reads CASSPPPYLLGHLIYGYTF. CDR3 coding DNA: TGTGCCAGCTCACCACCTCCTTATTTATTGGGACATCTGATCTATGGCTACACCTTC.

CDR3: CASSQVDPRSYGYTF. CDR3 nucleotide sequence: TGTGCCAGCAGCCAAGTGGATCCGAGGAGCTATGGCTACACCTTC. The chain uses TRBV14 and TRBJ1-2; unclear D gene. This CDR3 contains 15 residues. The V end lost 1 base, the J end lost 4 bases, and 13 bases lay between the germline ends. Germline V CDR1 and CDR2: SGHDN, FVKESK.

The rearrangement joins TRBV9 to TRBJ1-2; unclear D gene. V gave up 0 bases and J gave up 4 bases, with 10 bases separating them. The germline V gene encodes CDR1 SGDLS and CDR2 YYNGEE. This CDR3 has 14 residues. CDR3 sequence: CASSVGRGGYGYTF. The CDR3 coding sequence is TGTGCCAGCAGCGTAGGGCGAGGTGGCTATGGCTACACCTTC.

The V call is TRBV9, the J call TRBJ2-5, with 8 bases aligning to TRBD2. Trimming at V came to 2 bases and at J to 2 bases, leaving 5 bases not matched to a gene. The CDR3 is 15 amino acids. Germline CDR1 reads SGDLS; CDR2 reads YYNGEE. The CDR3 DNA is TGTGCCAGCAGCGTCGGAGCGGGGGATCAAGAGACCCAGTACTTC. Its protein product is CASSVGAGDQETQYF.

The rearrangement uses TRBV10-3 and TRBJ1-3; a possible D gene is TRBD1 (5 bases). The CDR3 extends over 15 amino acids. Germline CDR1 ENHRY, CDR2 SYGVKD. Trimming pared 10 bases from V and 0 bases from J, leaving 16 bases between. The CDR3 nucleotides are TGTGCCACCATGACGAGAGACAGCTCTGGAAACACCATATATTTT. It translates to CATMTRDSSGNTIYF.

The gene calls are TRBV19 and TRBJ1-1, with 8 positions matching TRBD1. CDR3 length: 14 residues. The J segment lost 11 bases and the V segment lost 7 bases, leaving 15 bases of the junction unmatched. CDR1 is LNHDA and CDR2 is SQIVND in the germline V gene (reference sequence). For the CDR3, the DNA is TGTGCCAGTACTCCTGGGGACAGGCCAAGCGCGGCTTTCTTT. This sequence encodes CASTPGDRPSAAFF.

This chain joins TRBV5-1 and TRBJ2-1, with a weak D call TRBD2 (5 bases). Per germline, CDR1 SGHRS and CDR2 YFSETQ. This CDR3 region has 20 residues. The germline V and J ends were trimmed by 4 bases and 3 bases, with 29 bases remaining between them. CDR3 sequence (DNA): TGCGCCAGCAGCGCTCACAGCGAGGGCGCCCGTCCGCCCTTCTACAATGAGCAGTTCTTC. Residues: CASSAHSEGARPPFYNEQFF. The complete variable domain, with remaining parts taken from reference TRBV5-1 and TRBJ2-1, reads KAGVTQTPRYLIKTRGQQVTLSCSPISGHRSVSWYQQTPGQGLQFLFEYFSETQRNKGNFPGRFSGRQFSNSRSEMNVSTLELGDSALYLCASSAHSEGARPPFYNEQFFGPGTRLTVL.